The 17 T cell receptor beta chains in this list originate from one sample, sequenced in a study of tumor and adjacent non-tumor tissue in lung cancer. No cell sorting was done before RNA was extracted from the tissue. TCRbeta libraries were built with three rounds of nested PCR, modified from ARM-PCR. TCRdb processed the multiplex PCR reads anew with MiXCR; each CDR3 protein has one entry. The profile covers 65,000 to 75,000 distinct CDR3 sequences, with approximately 73% appearing a single time and over 25% taken by the ten largest. Sample: lung tumor tissue. Receptors were obtained from a man aged 60 to 75 with non-small cell lung cancer.

On this clonotype itself: An end of the junction does not agree with germline; a read error may underlie this. This rearrangement joins TRBV6-1 to TRBJ1-5; D perhaps matches TRBD1 (5 bases). The germline CDR1 and CDR2 sequences are MNHNS and SASEGT. The CDR3 is made up of 17 amino acids. The CDR3 protein is CASTPLNRRYSNRPQHF. The CDR3 DNA is TGTGCCAGCACCCCTCTCAACAGGAGGTATAGCAATCGGCCCCAGCATTTT.

The V gene is TRBV29-1, the J gene TRBJ2-7, with D perhaps matching TRBD1 or TRBD2 (7 bases each). Trimming stripped 6 bases from V and 4 bases from J, with 19 bases between. The CDR3 totals 14 residues. CDR1 and CDR2 (germline): SQVTM, ANQGSEA. The CDR3 bases are TGCAGCGTCTTTCGGGGGGCAGGGGGATACGAGCAGTACTTC. It specifies CSVFRGAGGYEQYF.

Worth noting for this clonotype: One end of the junction varies from germline; a read error may be responsible. The rearrangement links TRBV13 to TRBJ1-4; D not resolved. The CDR3 contains 13 residues. Germline V gene sequence: CDR1 PRHDT, CDR2 FYEKMQ (reference sequence). The CDR3 loop is CTSSSSPAHALFF. CDR3 coding DNA: TGTACCAGCAGCTCGTCCCCGGCACATGCTCTGTTTTTT.

As to this clonotype: This could be a read error, since a much larger clone is one nucleotide away. This chain joins TRBV7-9 and TRBJ1-2; D gene uncertain. In germline, CDR1 is SEHNR, CDR2 FQNEAQ (reference sequence). The CDR3 spans 15 residues. CDR3 coding DNA: TGTGTCAGCAGCTTAGCGCAAGACAATAACTATGGCTACACCTTC. This codes for CVSSLAQDNNYGYTF.

The chain recombines TRBV28 with TRBJ1-3, with D uncertain. The CDR3 is made up of 17 amino acids. V gave up 7 bases and J gave up 0 bases, with 19 bases separating them. The germline V gene has CDR1 MDHEN and CDR2 SYDVKM. The CDR3 coding sequence is TGTGCCAGCAATTTGAAGAGTTTTCAATCCTCTGGAAACACCATATATTTT. It codes for CASNLKSFQSSGNTIYF.

As to this clonotype: Since the CDR3 does not end with the conserved phenylalanine or tryptophan, this likely comes from a read error. The rearrangement joins TRBV20-1 to TRBJ2-3, with a possible D match to TRBD1 (7 bases). V was clipped by 3 bases and J by 7 bases, with 17 bases between them. CDR1 and CDR2 (germline): DFQATT, SNEGSKA (reference sequence). The CDR3 consists of 14 residues. The chain's CDR3 is CSASPGQEGNTQYL. As DNA, the CDR3 is TGCAGTGCTAGCCCCGGACAGGAGGGTAATACGCAGTATTTG.

This clonotype appeared a few times. V usage is TRBV28 and J usage is TRBJ2-1; 9 bases match TRBD1. This CDR3 is built from 15 residues. The germline gives CDR1 MDHEN, CDR2 SYDVKM. Unmatched junction bases numbered 11, after V lost 5 bases and J lost 9 bases. CDR3 in DNA: TGTGCCAGCAGTACAACGGGACAGGGCTCGGTTGAGCAGTTCTTC. It is translated as CASSTTGQGSVEQFF.

Comments on this clonotype: This is likely a read error, given that the CDR3 carries no conserved phenylalanine or tryptophan at its end. The DNA is left out, because the CDR3 cannot be placed on it with certainty; the CDR3 is given as TCRdb lists it. The chain combines TRBV20-1 with TRBJ2-7; the table's TRBD2 call for D was not verified on the DNA. The CDR3 is 12 residues long, counting both termini. From germline, CDR1 is DFQATT and CDR2 SNEGSKA (reference sequence). The CDR3 protein is CSATRELYEYYL.

The chain employs TRBV14 and TRBJ2-4, with unresolved D. Germline V CDR1 and CDR2: SGHDN, FVKESK. The CDR3 has 15 residues. Trimming took off 0 bases at V and 3 bases at J, with 9 bases between the two ends. The chain's CDR3 is CASSQDRSYKNIQYF. For the CDR3, the DNA is TGTGCCAGCAGCCAAGACCGTTCGTACAAAAACATTCAGTACTTC.

The chain carries TRBV29-1 and TRBJ1-5; a weak D match, TRBD1 (5 bases). Between the trimmed V and J ends, which lost 8 bases and 5 bases, there was a span of 13 bases. CDR1 and CDR2 (germline): SQVTM, ANQGSEA. The CDR3 extends over 12 amino acids. DNA for the CDR3: TGCAGCTTTGGGGCAGAGCATCAGCCCCAGCATTTT. It yields the protein CSFGAEHQPQHF.

Comment on this clonotype: This may arise from a read error, as a much more abundant clone is one base away. V gene TRBV20-1 combines with J gene TRBJ2-1, with 7 positions matching TRBD2. Germline V lookup: CDR1 DFQATT, CDR2 SNEGSKA (reference sequence). This CDR3 comprises 15 residues. In DNA, the CDR3 is TGCAGTGCTAGAGACTTCAGCGGGATAAGGGATGAGCAGTCCTTC. It yields the protein CSARDFSGIRDEQSF.

V gene TRBV29-1 combines with J gene TRBJ2-1; D gene ambiguous. The CDR3 totals 14 residues. From germline, CDR1 is SQVTM and CDR2 ANQGSEA. CDR3 in amino acids: CRSRRQDSYNEQFF. Here the CDR3 DNA reads TGCCGCTCCCGAAGGCAGGATTCCTACAATGAGCAGTTCTTC.

This clonotype was seen a single time. Likely a read error: the CDR3 ends without its conserved phenylalanine or tryptophan. The rearrangement joins TRBV12-3 or TRBV12-4 to TRBJ2-1; 10 bases are shared with TRBD2. The CDR3 loop spans 18 amino acids. CDR3 DNA: TGTACCACCAGTTTCAGGACTAGCGGTCGGAGTTACTGCAATGAGCAGTTCGTC. Translation gives CTTSFRTSGRSYCNEQFV.

The rearrangement links TRBV2 to TRBJ2-2; the match to TRBD2 covers 9 bases. The germline gives CDR1 SNHLY, CDR2 FYNNEI. This CDR3 has 19 amino acids. With 7 bases clipped from V and 4 bases from J, the junction kept 19 bases outside the gene matches. CDR3 sequence (DNA): TGTGCCAGCAACTGGACTAGCGCTCGACATACCGCGAGCACCGGGGAGCTGTTTTTT. Amino acids: CASNWTSARHTASTGELFF.

With regard to this clonotype: Given the absence of the conserved phenylalanine or tryptophan at the CDR3 end, a read error is likely. The chain joins TRBV11-1 to TRBJ2-1; the D is unclear. The length of the CDR3 is 15 residues. Germline V gene data show CDR1 as SGHAT and CDR2 as FQDESV (reference sequence). The CDR3 here is CASSADPSSYSEQFS. In nucleotides, the CDR3 is TGTGCCAGCAGCGCTGACCCAAGCTCCTACAGTGAGCAGTTCTCC.

This clonotype has only one observation. Germline is not matched at one junction end, which may reflect a read error. This chain uses TRBV5-4 with TRBJ1-1; the match to TRBD1 covers 12 bases. The CDR3 runs to 17 residues. The germline V gene encodes CDR1 SGHNT and CDR2 YYREEE (reference sequence). For the CDR3, the DNA is TGTCCCAGCAGCTGGGGACAGGGGGCTAGTATGAACATTGAAGCTTTCTTT. Translated: CPSSWGQGASMNIEAFF.

The chain uses TRBV5-1 and TRBJ2-3, with TRBD2 matching 8 bases. This CDR3 region has 17 residues. Looked up from germline, CDR1 is SGHRS and CDR2 is YFSETQ. After removal of 4 bases from V and 3 bases from J, the junction contained 13 bases not matched to a gene. CDR3 region: CASSRTSWSITTDTQYF. DNA for the CDR3: TGCGCCAGCAGCCGGACTAGCTGGAGTATCACGACAGATACGCAGTATTTT.